This TCR beta chain derives from a study of blood T cell repertoires in COVID-19 (TCRdb year 2020). The study in broad terms: Samples covering the acute and convalescent phases of COVID-19 were provided by collaborators in the United States, Italy and Spain. The prospective study material was composed of cDNA or gDNA derived from T cells, B-cell-depleted T cells, or PBMCs. Subjects who had been exposed to COVID-19, were actively infected with it, or had recovered from it provided the deeply sampled blood TCRbeta repertoires that made up the dataset. A freely available public database, intended as a resource for researchers studying the immune response to SARS-CoV-2, is where the repertoires were released. The samples were drawn from the first 160 participants of the ongoing ImmuneRACE study and from 1,254 subjects provided by 6 global collaborators. Nearly every sample came with metadata listing a de-identified subject ID, COVID-19 status, age in years and sex. HLA class I and class II types, where available, came from metadata supplied by the sample provider rather than from assay-based typing.

The collaborating institutions used their own protocols to collect whole blood in K2EDTA tubes. For TCRbeta analysis, collaborator samples were shipped as frozen whole blood, as isolated PBMCs, or as DNA extracted from either sample type. About this clone itself: Its antigen target is currently unknown. No base-level quality is on record; no much larger clone is a single base apart.

Study-wide conclusions, independent of this receptor: How much clinical and demographic metadata was included differed by source and by participant, and the metadata was provided uncurated.

The immunoSEQ Assay, a bias-controlled multiplex PCR, was used to amplify TCRbeta CDR3 regions from genomic DNA. In the original analysis: Within the assay, amplification of reference gene primers was used to estimate how many nucleated cells each sample contained. To quantify the absolute abundance of each unique TCRbeta CDR3 rearrangement, sequence reads were collapsed and filtered. For each sample, productive Simpson clonality was calculated as the square root of Simpson's diversity index over productive rearrangements. TCRdb's version of the immuneACCESS table is confined to in-frame rearrangements and falls short of the full clone set. An unresolved V gene accounts for under half of the shortfall where checked; the remainder is of unknown origin. That table is the source of V, J and clone size, and D and trimming were worked out from the DNA. This sample lists about 74,000 clones; over 75% were detected once. Of the sample, 29% is held by the ten largest clones.

From the germline V gene, CDR1 is SGHTA and CDR2 is FQGNSA. Trimming removed 6 bases from V and 0 bases from J, leaving 11 bases between the germline ends. There are 14 amino acids in the CDR3, from cysteine to phenylalanine inclusive. The read is trimmed to its CDR3 DNA, 42 bases read in frame from base 1. Here the chain combines TRBV7-2 and TRBJ1-1, with no D gene named confidently. This receptor was obtained from a woman older than 75 with active or convalescent COVID-19. The sequenced sample was peripheral blood. The nucleotides read TGTGCCAGCAGACAACAGTTAATGAACACTGAAGCTTTCTTT. Translated, it reads CASRQQLMNTEAFF.